Listed below are T cell receptor beta chains from one sample, sequenced in a study of beta chain features in type 1 diabetes. Measured with immunoSEQ multiplex PCR; TCRdb has only the in-frame clones, and not every one. The sample yields just over 600,000 clones, roughly a sixth seen once. Source material: naive CD4+ T cells from blood. Every receptor here comes from a man younger than 35 in good health. Both conserved end residues are part of each CDR3. The D gene is left open where the match is weak. Rows give clone size only sometimes, using once, few, many, or a class for an expanded clone.

TRBJ2-7 | few | TRBV7-9 | TRBD2 | CASSLTSGARYEQYF | TGTGCCAGCAGCTTAACTAGCGGGGCTCGCTACGAGCAGTACTTC
TRBJ2-5 | few | TRBV5-1 | TRBD1 | CASSLIQGARETQYF | TGCGCCAGCAGTCTCATCCAGGGGGCGAGAGAGACCCAGTACTTC
TRBJ2-7 | few | TRBV7-9 | - | CASSSHQFLAGEQYF | TGTGCCAGCAGCTCGCACCAGTTCTTAGCTGGCGAGCAGTACTTC
TRBJ1-3 | many | TRBV14 | - | CASSQVSGNTIYF | TGTGCCAGCAGCCAAGTTTCCGGAAACACCATATATTTT
TRBJ1-1 | - | TRBV28 | - | CATHIPNTEAFF | TGTGCCACCCACATTCCGAACACTGAAGCTTTCTTT
TRBJ2-7 | few | TRBV7-9 | TRBD1 | CASRPSGGVSYEQYF | TGTGCCAGCAGACCCTCAGGGGGTGTATCCTACGAGCAGTACTTC
TRBJ1-1 | - | TRBV27 | TRBD1 | CASSLSRGTGKNTEAFF | TGTGCCAGCAGTTTATCCCGGGGGACAGGGAAGAACACTGAAGCTTTCTTT
TRBJ2-3 | - | TRBV5-1 | - | CASSLDAGAHTDTQYF | TGCGCCAGCAGCTTGGATGCAGGGGCCCACACAGATACGCAGTATTTT
TRBJ2-1 | - | TRBV21-1 | - | CASSEHRDTCRYNEQFF | TGTGCCAGCAGCGAGCACCGGGACACTTGCCGATACAATGAGCAGTTCTTC
TRBJ1-1 | few | TRBV19 | TRBD1 | CASSPIQGRGTEAFF | TGTGCCAGTAGTCCAATACAGGGGAGGGGCACTGAAGCTTTCTTT
TRBJ1-2 | few | TRBV15 | TRBD1 | CATSRKGTGGERF | TGTGCCACCAGCAGGAAGGGGACAGGGGGCGAACGCTTC
TRBJ1-1 | - | TRBV5-4 | - | CASSFQGTSEAFF | TGTGCCAGCAGCTTTCAGGGAACAAGTGAAGCTTTCTTT
TRBJ2-7 | - | TRBV5-4 | TRBD1 | CASRQTGGSYEQYF | TGTGCCAGCAGGCAGACAGGGGGAAGCTACGAGCAGTACTTC
TRBJ2-1 | - | TRBV4-2 | TRBD2 | CASSQVWRESEQFF | TGTGCCAGCAGCCAAGTATGGCGGGAGAGTGAGCAGTTCTTC
TRBJ1-2 | - | TRBV4-3 | - | CASSQGDFYGYTF | TGCGCCAGCAGCCAAGGGGACTTCTATGGCTACACCTTC
TRBJ2-1 | - | TRBV7-8 | TRBD1 | CASSAGQGVSNEQFF | TGTGCCAGCAGCGCGGGACAGGGGGTTTCCAATGAGCAGTTCTTC
TRBJ2-2 | few | TRBV7-2 | TRBD1 | CASSALTGDFVNTGELFF | TGTGCCAGCAGCGCCCTGACAGGGGATTTCGTAAACACCGGGGAGCTGTTTTTT
TRBJ1-2 | few | TRBV2 | TRBD1 | CASRSTGTGRGYTF | TGTGCCAGCAGATCCACCGGGACAGGGAGAGGCTACACCTTC
TRBJ1-1 | - | TRBV14 | - | CASSQEGRRNTEAFF | TGTGCCAGCAGCCAAGAAGGACGGAGGAACACTGAAGCTTTCTTT
TRBJ2-7 | few | TRBV2 | - | CASNDQRGSSYEQYF | TGTGCCAGCAACGATCAGAGGGGTAGCTCCTACGAGCAGTACTTC
TRBJ1-1 | few | TRBV21-1 | - | CASSTRPPEETEAFF | TGTGCCAGCAGCACCCGACCCCCCGAAGAGACTGAAGCTTTCTTT
TRBJ1-1 | - | TRBV5-1 | TRBD1 | CASSPGTENTEAFF | TGCGCCAGCAGCCCCGGGACAGAAAACACTGAAGCTTTCTTT